This T cell receptor (beta chain) derives from a study of blood T cell repertoires in COVID-19. Study-wide context: Acute and convalescent COVID-19 samples came from the United States, Italy and Spain. Sources were T cells, B-cell-depleted T cells, or PBMCs; the material itself was cDNA or gDNA.

The CDR3 contains 16 residues. V was pared by 0 bases and J by 6 bases, with 16 bases between. Germline assignment: CDR1 SGHKS and CDR2 YYEKEE (reference sequence). The authors' processing: By means of reference gene primer amplification, nucleated cell counts were estimated. Clones were sequenced by immunoSEQ multiplex PCR, and TCRdb holds only the in-frame ones, with some missing. V, J and clone size were drawn from that table, and D and trimming were deduced from the DNA. The sample includes 110,000 or so clones, 84% of them seen just once. The sample consisted of peripheral blood. This TCR came from a woman aged 40 to 55 with acute or convalescent COVID-19. The chain is built from TRBV5-5 and TRBJ1-5, with D perhaps TRBD1 (5 bases). In DNA form, the CDR3 reads TGTGCCAGCAGCTTGGCCTGGCGCGGGGGAGGTCAGCCCCAGCATTTT. This translates into CASSLAWRGGGQPQHF.